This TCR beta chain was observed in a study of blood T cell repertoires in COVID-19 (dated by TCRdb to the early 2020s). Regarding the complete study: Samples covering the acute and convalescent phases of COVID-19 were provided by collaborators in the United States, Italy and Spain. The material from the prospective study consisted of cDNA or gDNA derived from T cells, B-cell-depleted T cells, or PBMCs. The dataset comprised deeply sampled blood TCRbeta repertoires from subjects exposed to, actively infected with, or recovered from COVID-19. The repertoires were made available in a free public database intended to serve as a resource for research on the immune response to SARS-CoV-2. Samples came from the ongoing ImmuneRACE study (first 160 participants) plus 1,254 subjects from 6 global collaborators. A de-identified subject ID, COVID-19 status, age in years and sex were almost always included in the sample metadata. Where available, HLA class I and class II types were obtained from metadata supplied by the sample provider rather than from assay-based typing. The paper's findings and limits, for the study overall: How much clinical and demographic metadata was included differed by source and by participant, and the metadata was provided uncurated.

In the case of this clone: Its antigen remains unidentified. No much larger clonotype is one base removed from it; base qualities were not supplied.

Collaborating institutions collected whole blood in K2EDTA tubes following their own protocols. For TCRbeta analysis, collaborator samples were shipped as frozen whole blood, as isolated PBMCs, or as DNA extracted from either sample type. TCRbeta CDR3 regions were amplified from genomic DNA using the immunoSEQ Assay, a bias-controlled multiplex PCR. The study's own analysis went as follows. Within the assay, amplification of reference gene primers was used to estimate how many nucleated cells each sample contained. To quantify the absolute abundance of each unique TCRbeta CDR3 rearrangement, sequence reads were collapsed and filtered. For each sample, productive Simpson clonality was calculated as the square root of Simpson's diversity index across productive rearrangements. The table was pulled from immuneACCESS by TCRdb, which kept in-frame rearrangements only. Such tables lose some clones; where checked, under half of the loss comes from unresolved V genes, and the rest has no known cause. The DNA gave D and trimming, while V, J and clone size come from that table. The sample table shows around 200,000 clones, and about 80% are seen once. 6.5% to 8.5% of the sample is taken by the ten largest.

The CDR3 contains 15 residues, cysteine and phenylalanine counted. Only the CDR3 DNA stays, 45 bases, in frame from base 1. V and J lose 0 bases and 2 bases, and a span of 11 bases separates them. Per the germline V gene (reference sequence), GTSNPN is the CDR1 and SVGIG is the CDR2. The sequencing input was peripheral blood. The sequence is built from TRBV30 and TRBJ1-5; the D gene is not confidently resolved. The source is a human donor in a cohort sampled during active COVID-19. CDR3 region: CAWSVSDYGNQPQHF. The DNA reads TGTGCCTGGAGTGTCAGTGACTATGGCAATCAGCCCCAGCATTTT.